This T cell receptor (beta chain) stems from a study of blood T cell repertoires in COVID-19. On the study more broadly: COVID-19 samples from acute and convalescent phases originated in the United States, Italy and Spain. T cells, B-cell-depleted T cells, or PBMCs supplied cDNA or gDNA.

Per the original data handling: Nucleated cell counts were estimated from reference gene primer amplification. Repertoires were generated with immunoSEQ multiplex PCR, while TCRdb's copy carries only in-frame clones and drops some. That table is the source of V, J and clone size, and D and trimming were worked out from the DNA. The table includes 150,000 to 200,000 clones, approximately 80% detected once. V lost 5 bases to trimming and J lost 2 bases, with 12 bases between them. The CDR3 length is 14 residues. Germline values: CDR1 SQVTM, CDR2 ANQGSEA. This sequence joins TRBV29-1 and TRBJ2-2; a weak D match, TRBD1 (6 bases). The TCR sequence derives from a woman in her fifties or sixties who had recovered from COVID-19. Sequenced: PBMCs or T cells enriched from blood (not recorded which). CDR3 bases: TGCAGCGTTACGAGGGGACAAAACACCGGGGAGCTGTTTTTT. This codes for CSVTRGQNTGELFF.